The source of this T cell receptor (beta chain) is a study of T cells in Graves' hyperthyroidism and ophthalmopathy. There were TCR beta CDR3 regions amplified from RNA transcripts. HTBI primers were employed in a first-round RT-PCR of the TCR CDR3. Using its own MiXCR run on the multiplex PCR reads, TCRdb lists one record per CDR3 protein. This sample has around 200,000 distinct CDR3 sequences, with approximately 20% found just once. In its sample, this clonotype was seen many times. CDR1 MNHEY and CDR2 SVGEGT come from the germline V gene. The CDR3 is 12 residues long. V lost 8 bases and J 5 bases, leaving 10 bases between the germline ends.

The clonotype comes from a man in his forties with Graves' hyperthyroidism. V is TRBV6-2 or TRBV6-3 and J is TRBJ2-1; no clear D gene. Sequenced: blood. The CDR3 is CASEENDNEQFF. The CDR3 DNA reads as TGTGCCAGCGAAGAGAATGACAATGAGCAGTTCTTC.